This T cell receptor (beta chain) was sequenced during a study of shared clonotypes between healthy human individuals. Study-wide background: Donor composition was a couple of women and a few men, aged 18 to 49. General study results and limits: A generally larger estimated richness was seen in naive subsets than in memory subsets.

In the original analysis: In the immunoSEQ data, sequences were junction-only and lacked quality scores, so filtering differed. Using immunoSEQ multiplex PCR, the repertoire was profiled, and TCRdb retains in-frame clones only, with some absent. D and trimming come from the DNA, and the V and J calls and clone size come from that table. The sample has 2.3 million or so clones, 93% seen once; the top ten hold 0.39%. Division of CD4+ cells produced a CD45RA+ naive subset and a CD45RA-negative memory subset. About this clone: Its antigen is undetermined. The same CDR3 is also encoded by other DNA sequences in this sample.

CDR1 is SGDLS, CDR2 YYNGEE, per germline. CDR3 length equals 14 residues. V gave up 2 bases and J gave up 2 bases, with 9 bases separating them. This clonotype was sampled from a man between 18 and 29 years old in good health. Some clones in this sample may be carry-over from other donors' samples. This chain connects TRBV9 to TRBJ2-3, with D unclear. Source material: naive CD4+ T cells from PBMCs. Subset given: CD45RA+ positively selected. CDR3 residues: CASSVTADTDTQYF. CDR3 coding DNA: TGTGCCAGCAGCGTGACGGCTGACACAGATACGCAGTATTTT.